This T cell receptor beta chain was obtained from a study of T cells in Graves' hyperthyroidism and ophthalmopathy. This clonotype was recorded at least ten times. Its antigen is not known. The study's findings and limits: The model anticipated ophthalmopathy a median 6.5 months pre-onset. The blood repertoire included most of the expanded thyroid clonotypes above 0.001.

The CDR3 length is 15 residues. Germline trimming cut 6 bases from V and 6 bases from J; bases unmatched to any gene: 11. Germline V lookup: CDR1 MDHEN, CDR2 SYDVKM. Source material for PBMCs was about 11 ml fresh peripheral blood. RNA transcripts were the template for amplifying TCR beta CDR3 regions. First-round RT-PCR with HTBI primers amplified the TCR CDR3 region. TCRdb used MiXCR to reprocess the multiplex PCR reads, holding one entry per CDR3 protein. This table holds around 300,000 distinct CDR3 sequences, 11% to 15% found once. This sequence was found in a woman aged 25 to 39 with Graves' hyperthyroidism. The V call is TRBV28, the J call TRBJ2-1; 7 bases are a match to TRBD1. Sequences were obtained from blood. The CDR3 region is CASSPGTATPNEQFF. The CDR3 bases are TGTGCCAGCAGCCCGGGGACAGCAACTCCCAATGAGCAGTTCTTC.